The clone carrying this T cell receptor beta chain was seen more than once but under ten times. As yet, its antigen is unknown. The CDR3 sequence is 13 residues long. Trimming took 4 bases from V and 6 from J; bases not matched to a gene: 4. The germline V gene encodes CDR1 SGHRS and CDR2 YFSETQ. TCRdb analysed the RT-PCR reads with MiXCR anew, one entry per CDR3 protein. This sample has around 790,000 distinct CDR3 sequences, with about 20% found just once. This record comes from a study of response to subunit inactivated influenza vaccine. Study conclusions and caveats: Few additional T cells are recruited per seasonal influenza vaccination, authors suggested.

This sequence originates from a man aged 45 to 65 who received an inactivated influenza vaccine. The sequenced sample was PBMCs from blood, obtained approximately 5 days after vaccination. This sequence joins TRBV5-1 and TRBJ2-1; 7 nucleotides line up with TRBD1. The CDR3 region has the DNA TGCGCCAGCAGCATGGGGACAGCCAATGAGCAGTTCTTC. Translating it yields CASSMGTANEQFF.